The source of this T cell receptor beta chain is a study of OX40 agonist ivuxolimab in advanced cancers. The study, taken as a whole, reports: Relative to CD4+, CD8+ T cells held more expanded clones on average.

About this clone itself: The antigen is unknown.

Germline V lookup: CDR1 MGHRA, CDR2 YSYEKL. V shed 4 bases and J 4 bases; nucleotides not matched to a gene: 3. The CDR3 runs to 13 residues. Here immunoSEQ multiplex PCR was the method, and the copy in TCRdb shows in-frame clones only, minus some. The data hold 50,000 to 60,000 clones, with roughly nine tenths observed a single time. The receptor was isolated from an adult with an advanced solid tumor such as melanoma, head and neck, liver or kidney cancer. The V gene is TRBV4-1, the J gene TRBJ2-7; TRBD1 matches 8 bases. The specimen comprised CD4+ or CD8+ T cells sorted from blood, sampled in a trial of the OX40 agonist ivuxolimab. The DNA of the CDR3 is TGCGCCAGCAGCCGCGGACAGGGTTACGAGCAGTACTTC. Protein: CASSRGQGYEQYF.